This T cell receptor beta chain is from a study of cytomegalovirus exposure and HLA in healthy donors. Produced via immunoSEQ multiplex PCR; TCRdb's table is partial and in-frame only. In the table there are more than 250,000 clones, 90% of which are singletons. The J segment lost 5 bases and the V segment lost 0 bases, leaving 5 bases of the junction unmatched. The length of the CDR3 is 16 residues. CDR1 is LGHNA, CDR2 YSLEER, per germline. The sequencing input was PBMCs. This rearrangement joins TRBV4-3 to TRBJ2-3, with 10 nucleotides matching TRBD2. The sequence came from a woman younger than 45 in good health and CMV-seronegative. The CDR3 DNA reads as TGCGCCAGCAGCCAAGATGCTAGCGGGAGAGGAGATACGCAGTATTTT. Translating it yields CASSQDASGRGDTQYF.